This entry lists 4 T cell receptor beta chains sequenced from one sample in a study of blood T cell repertoires in COVID-19 (TCRdb year 2020). Library construction relied on the immunoSEQ multiplex PCR assay. Not all clones reach the TCRdb copy of this immuneACCESS table, which keeps in-frame sequences only. Checked studies attribute under half of the gap to unresolved V genes and leave the rest unexplained. This sample has around 300,000 clones in its table, and roughly 90% of those were observed once. About 3% of the sample is taken by the ten largest. Sample: PBMCs or T cells enriched from blood (not recorded which). The origin of the receptors is a woman aged 45-60 years who had recovered from COVID-19.

This chain joins TRBV19 and TRBJ2-7, with D possibly matching TRBD1 (5 bases). Per the germline V gene, CDR1 is LNHDA and CDR2 is SQIVND (reference sequence). Trimming left V 2 bases short and J 1 base short, with 9 bases between. The CDR3 loop spans 14 amino acids. CDR3 nucleotide sequence: TGTGCCAGTAGTATACGGCAGGGATCCTACGAGCAGTACTTC. It is translated as CASSIRQGSYEQYF.

The genes are TRBV7-3 and TRBJ2-1; D is possibly TRBD2 (6 bases). The CDR3 is 15 amino acids. Looked up from germline, CDR1 is SGHTA and CDR2 is FQGTGA. Trimming removed 2 bases at V and 3 bases at J, with 11 bases between. CDR3 region: CASSLDSGDYNEQFF. CDR3 in DNA: TGTGCCAGCAGCTTAGATAGCGGCGACTACAATGAGCAGTTCTTC.

The chain has TRBV2 and TRBJ1-4; 9 nucleotides agree with TRBD1. This CDR3 region has 13 residues. The junction had 2 bases not matched to a gene; V was cut back by 4 bases and J by 8 bases. The germline V gene encodes CDR1 SNHLY and CDR2 FYNNEI. CDR3 sequence reads: CASSGDRVEKLFF. The CDR3 DNA sequence: TGTGCCAGCAGTGGGGACAGGGTGGAAAAACTGTTTTTT.

This clone was detected once. This chain uses TRBV20-1 with TRBJ2-3, with a weak D call TRBD2 (5 bases). V shed 5 bases and J shed 5 bases, with 8 bases lying between them. This CDR3 is built from 11 residues. Germline CDR1 and CDR2: DFQATT and SNEGSKA (reference sequence). The CDR3 sequence: CSAFTRDTQYF. As DNA, the CDR3 is TGCAGTGCTTTCACTAGAGATACGCAGTATTTT.